The source of this TCR beta chain is a study of blood T cell repertoires in COVID-19. Clones were sequenced by immunoSEQ multiplex PCR, and TCRdb holds only the in-frame ones, with some missing. The sample consists of 150,000 or so clones, about 80% of them appearing once. Germline-derived CDR1 and CDR2 are SGHTA and FQGTGA. The junction had 14 bases not matched to a gene; V was cut back by 7 bases and J by 4 bases. The CDR3 covers 18 residues. This TCR derives from a woman at least 80 years old with acute or convalescent COVID-19. The sample was peripheral blood. V gene TRBV7-3 combines with J gene TRBJ2-6, with 9 bases matching TRBD1. In DNA form, the CDR3 reads TGTGCCAGCAACCCGACGGGACAGGGCCTAAGGGGGGCCAACGTCCTGACTTTC. It translates to CASNPTGQGLRGANVLTF. Combining the CDR3 with reference TRBV7-3 and TRBJ2-6 gives the whole variable domain GAGVSQTPSNKVTEKGKYVELRCDPISGHTALYWYRQSLGQGPEFLIYFQGTGAADDSGLPNDRFFAVRPEGSVSTLKIQRTERGDSAVYLCASNPTGQGLRGANVLTFGAGSRLTVL.